Shown below are 13 T cell receptor beta chains from a single sample sequenced in a study of monozygotic twins with inflammatory bowel disease. Each CDR3 protein gets one entry in TCRdb, which reprocessed the 5' RACE reads and gives no DNA. The sample has 310,000 or so distinct CDR3 sequences; the top ten hold 2% to 2.5%. The sequencing sample was made of blood. Receptor source: a human donor with ulcerative colitis or Crohn's disease, or a healthy co-twin of an affected twin (not recorded which).

The chain recombines TRBV6-1 with TRBJ2-6; TCRdb calls TRBD1, which cannot be checked without DNA. The CDR3 sequence is 18 residues long. The germline gives CDR1 MNHNS, CDR2 SASEGT. The CDR3 loop reads CASRHSRGRSSGANVLTF.

V usage is TRBV20-1 and J usage is TRBJ2-5; TCRdb indicates TRBD2, and absent DNA this call remains unverified. The CDR3 sequence is 17 residues long. CDR1 and CDR2 from the germline V gene are DFQATT and SNEGSKA (reference sequence). The CDR3 spells CSVGAASGGLTQETQYF.

The chain's CDR3 is CSARDRQGASGNTIYF. The gene calls are TRBV20-1 and TRBJ1-3; TCRdb picks TRBD1, but there is no DNA to check that call. The germline gives CDR1 DFQATT, CDR2 SNEGSKA (reference sequence). CDR3 size: 16 residues.

The gene calls are TRBV20-1 and TRBJ1-4; TCRdb lists TRBD1, though no DNA is available to test this call. This CDR3 has 15 amino acids. Germline CDR1 reads DFQATT; CDR2 reads SNEGSKA (reference sequence). The CDR3 loop is CSARAPGGTNEKLFF.

This chain uses TRBV6-1 with TRBJ2-7; TCRdb calls TRBD1, which cannot be checked without DNA. CDR3 length equals 14 residues. The V gene's germline CDR1 is MNHNS and CDR2 SASEGT. The CDR3 region is CASSVGQGGTEQYF.

The chain combines TRBV6-1 with TRBJ1-1; absent DNA, TCRdb's TRBD1 call cannot be checked. The germline V gene encodes CDR1 MNHNS and CDR2 SASEGT. There are 15 residues in the CDR3. CDR3: CASSALDRAATEAFF.

This sequence joins TRBV28 and TRBJ1-1. The CDR3 loop spans 13 amino acids. In germline, CDR1 is MDHEN, CDR2 SYDVKM. The CDR3 here is CASSLPDRTEAFF.

The chain carries TRBV10-3 and TRBJ2-5; TCRdb indicates TRBD1, and absent DNA this call remains unverified. Germline assignment: CDR1 ENHRY and CDR2 SYGVKD. The CDR3 spans 13 residues. The CDR3 spells CAINGQPQETQYF.

This sequence joins TRBV15 and TRBJ1-2; lacking DNA, the TRBD1 call made by TCRdb goes unchecked. Germline lookup yields CDR1 LNHNV and CDR2 YYDKDF (reference sequence). This CDR3 is built from 17 residues. The CDR3 is CATSRSINRAANYGYTF.

The V and J genes are TRBV7-3 and TRBJ2-6; TCRdb outputs TRBD2, but without DNA this stays unchecked. CDR3 length: 16 residues. The germline CDR1 and CDR2 sequences are SGHTA and FQGTGA. CDR3 sequence reads: CASSLGTLSGANVLTF.

V usage is TRBV12-3 or TRBV12-4 and J usage is TRBJ1-1. The CDR3 has 16 residues. The CDR3 is CASSLGMRQKETEAFF.

CDR3 in amino acids: CASSLGGLTEAFF. The V and J genes are TRBV7-9 and TRBJ1-1. Germline V CDR1 and CDR2: SEHNR, FQNEAQ (reference sequence). This CDR3 contains 13 residues.

J is TRBJ1-1 and V is TRBV12-3 or TRBV12-4. This CDR3 spans 13 amino acids. This CDR3 is CASSYGRVAEAFF.